This T cell receptor beta chain was sequenced for a study of T-cell reconstitution after alpha-beta-depleted transplantation in children (TCRdb year 2016). Regarding the complete study: Using TCR repertoire profiling, the study quantitatively followed how T-cell immune reconstitution unfolded in children after TCRalphabeta/CD19-depleted allogeneic hematopoietic cell transplantation.

This clonotype was observed at least ten times. The clone's antigen remains unknown. No base qualities exist here, and no much larger clone lies one base off it. The investigation overall reported the following: The high TCRbeta diversity at day 60 in some patients was ascribed to recipient T cells and intrathymic progenitors that had survived conditioning. Over subsequent months, a decline in hyperexpanded clone frequencies was noted, and after one year, T-cell counts and TCRbeta diversity were mostly ascribed to newly produced T cells. The apparently early alphabetaT-cell count recovery about two months after transplant was reportedly dependent on only several hundred rapidly expanded clones derived from non-depleted graft cells.

Reading from cysteine to phenylalanine, the CDR3 counts 14 amino acids. Of all the DNA, just the CDR3 is kept, 42 bases in frame from base 1. V and J lose 3 bases and 9 bases, and a span of 17 bases separates them. As encoded in the germline V gene, CDR1 is SQVTM while CDR2 is ANQGSEA. Per the publication, the treatment or condition label means: allogeneic hematopoietic cell transplantation with graft depleted of TCRalphabeta T cells and CD19 B cells. TCRalphabeta/CD19-depleted allogeneic hematopoietic cell grafts were given to the transplant recipients, all of whom were children. The method behind the library was PCR. Sequencing was carried out with an Illumina HiSeq 2500. TCR libraries were prepared with molecular barcoding, using unique molecular identifiers to normalize TCRbeta repertoire quantification. TCRdb trimmed the raw reads at Q25, called clones with MiXCR and kept productive beta chains. Each record represents a unique CDR3 protein, reported with the most common genes and DNA among its rows. The sample table lists approximately 500,000 distinct CDR3 sequences, about 10% of them with a count of one. Together, the top ten hold around 2% of the sample.

This clonotype originated in a child under 10 years old with inherited bone marrow failure, due to receive a stem cell transplant. Here the sequenced sample was PBMCs, taken before TCRalphabeta/CD19-depleted stem cell transplant. This receptor chain uses TRBV29-1 and TRBJ2-2; the D call is possibly TRBD1 or TRBD2, each sharing 5 bases. The CDR3 reads as follows: CSVEFPFRGRELFF. The sequence in DNA is TGCAGCGTTGAGTTCCCGTTCCGGGGCCGGGAGCTGTTTTTT.